The 4 T cell receptor beta chains in this list originate from one sample, sequenced in a study of PD-1 blockade in mismatch repair-deficient tumors (dated by TCRdb to the late 2010s). Libraries were constructed by the immunoSEQ multiplex PCR assay. The source is immuneACCESS, and TCRdb retained only in-frame sequences with V and J called. Part of the clones is not carried over; for the studies checked, unresolved V genes explain less than half of this, and the remainder is unexplained. Counted in this sample were some 120,000 clones; 88% of them appeared once. About 10% of the sample rests with the top ten. The starting material was peripheral blood, obtained almost 74 weeks after starting pembrolizumab. These receptors all stem from an adult with mismatch repair-deficient cancer.

This chain uses TRBV4-1 with TRBJ2-1; 11 positions match TRBD2. V was pared by 8 bases and J by 4 bases, with 1 base of the junction left unmatched. CDR1 and CDR2 from the germline V gene are MGHRA and YSYEKL. This CDR3 has 13 residues. CDR3 coding DNA: TGCGCCAGCGGGACTAGCGGATACAATGAGCAGTTCTTC. Protein sequence: CASGTSGYNEQFF.

DNA for the CDR3: TGTGCCAGGTCGGCCAGAACGAGCTCCTACGAGCAGTACTTC. The encoded protein is CARSARTSSYEQYF. This chain joins TRBV19 and TRBJ2-7; D is uncertain. The CDR3 consists of 14 residues. Trimming took off 9 bases at V and 0 bases at J, with 15 bases between the two ends. CDR1 LNHDA and CDR2 SQIVND come from the germline V gene (reference sequence).

This chain uses TRBV5-6 with TRBJ2-3; 10 nucleotides agree with TRBD1. This CDR3 has 16 amino acids. Trimming cost V 4 bases and J 0 bases; bases outside gene matches: 5. Germline V gene lookup returns CDR1 SGHDT and CDR2 YYEEEE. The CDR3 is CASSGGQGGSTDTQYF. The CDR3 DNA is TGTGCCAGCAGCGGCGGACAGGGGGGCAGCACAGATACGCAGTATTTT. Looking up the rest from reference TRBV5-6 and TRBJ2-3 gives the full variable domain: DAGVTQSPTHLIKTRGQQVTLRCSPKSGHDTVSWYQQALGQGPQFIFQYYEEEERQRGNFPDRFSGHQFPNYSSELNVNALLLGDSALYLCASSGGQGGSTDTQYFGPGTRLTVL.

This chain joins TRBV21-1 and TRBJ2-3; the DNA was not compared with TRBD1, the D call given in the table. TRBV21-1 is a recognized pseudogene. CDR3 length: 20 amino acids. The CDR3 region has the DNA TGTGCCAGCAGCAAATGGGGGCTTAGGTGGGACAGGGGGAACACAGATACGCAGTATTTT. Translation: CASSKWGLRWDRGNTDTQYF.